This T cell receptor (beta chain) was retrieved from a study of human T cells and chemical hapten exposure. Looking at the study overall: An approximately 2 cm by approximately 2 cm inner upper arm patch received 2% DPC for sensitization.

CDR1 is SGHRS, CDR2 YFSETQ, per germline. The CDR3 loop spans 15 amino acids. V was clipped by 4 bases and J by 5 bases, with 18 bases between them. Sample time point: pre-sensitization, week 0. Treatment defined: therapeutic diphenylcyclopropenone sensitization with weekly scalp DPC. TCRdb processed the RACE reads anew with MiXCR; each CDR3 protein has one entry. The sample lists 60,000 to 75,000 distinct CDR3 sequences, around 7% seen once, with under 2% in the top ten. The material sequenced was whole blood, taken in connection with sensitization to the hapten diphenylcyclopropenone (DPC). This TCR derives from a woman in her twenties or thirties with alopecia areata. Some clones in this sample may be carry-over from other donors' samples. This rearrangement joins TRBV5-1 to TRBJ2-5, with D perhaps assigned TRBD1 or TRBD2 (5 bases each). For the CDR3, the DNA is TGCGCCAGCAGCACCATACCGGGGACCGAGGAGACCCAGTACTTC. Its translation is CASSTIPGTEETQYF.